The entry below describes one T cell receptor (beta chain). Its target is not known. The read gets to within 3 residues of the CDR3 end, and the germline J gene fills in the rest. Libraries were prepared by immunoSEQ multiplex PCR; TCRdb keeps only in-frame clonotypes and omits some of them. Its clone listing holds tens of thousands of clones. This specimen belongs to a study of T cells in women clearing cervical HPV infection. Whole-study context: Controls were women whose single incident HPV16 infection cleared within 12 months without precancer or cancer. Cases' blood sampling followed lesion detection by median approximately 150 days (90 to 200). Study outcomes and limitations: Cases carried less TRBV6-7 than controls: roughly 0.12% versus 0.17%. Timing of associations relative to infection is unclear; T-cell subsets were not isolated.

Per germline, CDR1 MDHEN and CDR2 SYDVKM. Trimming stripped 5 bases from V and 2 bases from J, with 16 bases between. This CDR3 region has 16 residues. Sequenced material: blood buffy coat. This clonotype originated in a woman aged 18 to 75 with a cervical HPV16 infection that either progressed to CIN3+ or cleared (not recorded which). The chain joins TRBV28 to TRBJ1-5; maybe TRBD1 (6 bases). CDR3 DNA, as far as it was read: TGTGCCAGCAGTCCCCATACAGGGTCGGGCAATCAGCCC. The encoded protein is CASSPHTGSGNQP. Given in full, the CDR3 is CASSPHTGSGNQPQHF.